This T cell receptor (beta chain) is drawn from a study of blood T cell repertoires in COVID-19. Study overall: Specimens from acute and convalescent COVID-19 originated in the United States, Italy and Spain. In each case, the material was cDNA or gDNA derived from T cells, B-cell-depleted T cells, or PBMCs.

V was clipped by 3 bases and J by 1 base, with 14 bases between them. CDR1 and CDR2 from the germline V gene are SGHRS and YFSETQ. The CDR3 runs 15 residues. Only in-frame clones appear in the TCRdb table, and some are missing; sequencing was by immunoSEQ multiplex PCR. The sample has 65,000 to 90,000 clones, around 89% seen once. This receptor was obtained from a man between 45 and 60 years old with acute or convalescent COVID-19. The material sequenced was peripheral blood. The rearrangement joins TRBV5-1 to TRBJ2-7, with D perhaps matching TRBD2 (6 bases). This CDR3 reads CASSSAGTPSYEQYF. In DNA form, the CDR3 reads TGCGCCAGCAGCTCCGCCGGGACTCCGTCCTACGAGCAGTACTTC.